The 16 T cell receptor beta chains reported below all come from one sample, sequenced in a study of OX40 agonist ivuxolimab in advanced cancers. The method was immunoSEQ multiplex PCR; TCRdb's version includes in-frame clones alone and lacks a portion of them. The table includes about 93,000 clones, approximately 90% detected once. The sample was CD4+ or CD8+ T cells sorted from blood, taken in a trial of the OX40 agonist ivuxolimab. The receptors originated from an adult with an advanced solid tumor such as melanoma, head and neck, liver or kidney cancer.

The DNA for the CDR3 is TGTGCCAGCAGCTTAAGAAGCGGGGGGAGCTCCTATAATTCACCCCTCCACTTT. Its protein product is CASSLRSGGSSYNSPLHF. The rearrangement uses TRBV11-2 and TRBJ1-6; possibly TRBD1 for D (5 bases). Deletions cut 2 bases from V and 0 bases from J, with 14 bases between. CDR3 size: 18 residues. Germline V gives CDR1 SGHAT, CDR2 FQNNGV.

This clone has a handful of counts. V gene TRBV9 combines with J gene TRBJ1-2; 8 nucleotides agree with TRBD1. The J segment lost 8 bases and the V segment lost 1 base, leaving 4 bases of the junction unmatched. The CDR3 covers 13 residues. CDR1 and CDR2 from the germline V gene are SGDLS and YYNGEE. The CDR3 spells CASSVPGGAGYTF. The CDR3 DNA follows: TGTGCCAGCAGCGTACCAGGGGGCGCAGGCTACACCTTC.

The chain links TRBV2 to TRBJ2-6; possibly TRBD1 for D (5 bases). The CDR3 runs to 16 residues. V was shortened by 6 bases and J by 0 bases, with 12 bases between the two germline ends. CDR1 is SNHLY, CDR2 FYNNEI, per germline. CDR3 sequence (DNA): TGTGCCAGCAGCCCGACAGCTACCTCTGGGGCCAACGTCCTGACTTTC. Translated: CASSPTATSGANVLTF. Combining the CDR3 with reference TRBV2 and TRBJ2-6 gives the whole variable domain EPEVTQTPSHQVTQMGQEVILRCVPISNHLYFYWYRQILGQKVEFLVSFYNNEISEKSEIFDDQFSVERPDGSNFTLKIRSTKLEDSAMYFCASSPTATSGANVLTFGAGSRLTVL.

This sequence joins TRBV30 and TRBJ2-7; 7 positions agree with TRBD1. The V and J ends lost 5 bases and 1 base, in that order; junction bases with no gene match: 8. Per germline, CDR1 GTSNPN and CDR2 SVGIG (reference sequence). The CDR3 loop spans 14 amino acids. CDR3 sequence reads: CAWGLGGASYEQYF. The CDR3 DNA is TGTGCCTGGGGCCTAGGGGGCGCATCCTACGAGCAGTACTTC.

This clone was detected a few times. The gene calls are TRBV5-1 and TRBJ1-3; maybe TRBD1 (5 bases). Trimming removed 3 bases at V and 0 bases at J, with 13 bases between. Germline V lookup: CDR1 SGHRS, CDR2 YFSETQ. The CDR3 covers 16 residues. In DNA, the CDR3 is TGCGCCAGCAGCTGGGGACTCTCCAGCTCTGGAAACACCATATATTTT. This translates into CASSWGLSSSGNTIYF.

This chain connects TRBV28 to TRBJ2-7, with D uncertain. The germline V gene has CDR1 MDHEN and CDR2 SYDVKM. CDR3 size: 12 residues. Trimming took off 6 bases at V and 4 bases at J, with 10 bases between the two ends. The CDR3 sequence is CASSLDRYEQYF. CDR3 nucleotides: TGTGCCAGCAGCCTCGACCGGTACGAGCAGTACTTC.

The gene calls are TRBV6-6 and TRBJ2-5; 9 nucleotides line up with TRBD1. Germline values: CDR1 MNHNY, CDR2 SVGAGI (reference sequence). The CDR3 extends over 16 amino acids. With V trimmed by 4 bases and J by 2 bases, 8 bases remained unmatched. The CDR3 DNA sequence: TGTGCCAGCAGTTCACCGGGACAGGGTGAACAAGAGACCCAGTACTTC. Translated: CASSSPGQGEQETQYF.

The rearrangement uses TRBV19 and TRBJ1-5; no definite D call. This CDR3 is 13 amino acids long. Looked up from germline, CDR1 is LNHDA and CDR2 is SQIVND (reference sequence). V was clipped by 3 bases and J by 7 bases, with 10 bases between them. The CDR3 DNA reads TGTGCCAGTAGTATTAGGGTTTTGCAGCCCCAGCATTTT. Protein product: CASSIRVLQPQHF. Drawing the rest from reference TRBV19 and TRBJ1-5, the complete variable domain is DGGITQSPKYLFRKEGQNVTLSCEQNLNHDAMYWYRQDPGQGLRLIYYSQIVNDFQKGDIAEGYSVSREKKESFPLTVTSAQKNPTAFYLCASSIRVLQPQHFGDGTRLSIL.

This sequence joins TRBV7-2 and TRBJ2-7; 9 nucleotides align to TRBD1. J was trimmed by 1 base and V by 4 bases; bases with no gene match: 11. The CDR3 loop spans 17 amino acids. Germline V CDR1 and CDR2: SGHTA, FQGNSA. The CDR3 nucleotides are TGTGCCAGCAGCTCCAGGACAGGGGCATCTGTATCCTACGAGCAGTACTTC. This encodes CASSSRTGASVSYEQYF.

CDR3 bases: TGTGCCAGCAGCCAAGATCGCGGTAGCGGGGGGGCTTACGAGCAGTACTTC. Protein: CASSQDRGSGGAYEQYF. V and J are TRBV4-2 and TRBJ2-7; 11 bases match TRBD2. CDR3 length: 17 amino acids. Germline V gene data show CDR1 as LGHNA and CDR2 as YNFKEQ. V shed 0 bases and J 4 bases; nucleotides not matched to a gene: 8.

The chain couples TRBV9 to TRBJ2-6, with D maybe TRBD1 (6 bases). The CDR3 totals 18 residues. Germline CDR1 SGDLS, CDR2 YYNGEE. Trimming shortened V by 0 bases and J by 0 bases, and 13 bases separated the two germline ends. CDR3 sequence reads: CASSVEKGVSSGANVLTF. DNA for the CDR3: TGTGCCAGCAGCGTAGAGAAGGGGGTTAGCTCTGGGGCCAACGTCCTGACTTTC.

The chain uses TRBV28 and TRBJ1-5, with a weak D call TRBD1 (5 bases). The CDR3 sequence is 14 residues long. V gave up 6 bases and J gave up 6 bases, with 15 bases separating them. Germline CDR1 MDHEN, CDR2 SYDVKM. CDR3 bases: TGTGCCAGCAGCTCCGGTGCGGGGGTTCAGCCCCAGCATTTT. It yields the protein CASSSGAGVQPQHF.

DNA of the CDR3: TGTGCCAGCTCACCAGGGGAGGCGAACTCTGGAAACACCATATATTTT. Residues: CASSPGEANSGNTIYF. The chain is built from TRBV18 and TRBJ1-3; D ambiguous. The CDR3 contains 16 residues. V lost 2 bases and J 0 bases, leaving 11 bases between the germline ends. Germline assignment: CDR1 KGHSH and CDR2 LQKENI.

This sequence joins TRBV7-9 and TRBJ2-5, with 11 bases fitting TRBD2. Germline-derived CDR1 and CDR2 are SEHNR and FQNEAQ (reference sequence). This CDR3 spans 16 amino acids. Trimming at V came to 4 bases and at J to 0 bases, leaving 4 bases not matched to a gene. In nucleotides, the CDR3 is TGTGCCAGCAGCTCATGGGGACTAGCGGACCAAGAGACCCAGTACTTC. Amino acids: CASSSWGLADQETQYF.

The chain is built from TRBV11-3 and TRBJ2-3; TRBD2 agrees at 8 bases. Per the germline V gene, CDR1 is SGHNT and CDR2 is YENEEA. CDR3 length equals 16 residues. J lost 0 bases, V lost 1 base, and 3 bases had no gene match. DNA of the CDR3: TGTGCCAGCAGCTTAGCGGGGGGGACAAGCACAGATACGCAGTATTTT. This translates into CASSLAGGTSTDTQYF. Complete variable domain (other parts from reference TRBV11-3 and TRBJ2-3): EAGVVQSPRYKIIEKKQPVAFWCNPISGHNTLYWYLQNLGQGPELLIRYENEEAVDDSQLPKDRFSAERLKGVDSTLKIQPAELGDSAVYLCASSLAGGTSTDTQYFGPGTRLTVL.

In this sample, this clone turned up once. The rearrangement uses TRBV6-1 and TRBJ1-3; D gene unclear. With 6 bases removed from V and 0 bases from J, the gap between germline ends came to 9 bases. Germline V gives CDR1 MNHNS, CDR2 SASEGT. This CDR3 is built from 14 residues. CDR3 protein: CASRRTLSGNTIYF. DNA for the CDR3: TGTGCCAGCAGGCGGACCCTCTCTGGAAACACCATATATTTT.